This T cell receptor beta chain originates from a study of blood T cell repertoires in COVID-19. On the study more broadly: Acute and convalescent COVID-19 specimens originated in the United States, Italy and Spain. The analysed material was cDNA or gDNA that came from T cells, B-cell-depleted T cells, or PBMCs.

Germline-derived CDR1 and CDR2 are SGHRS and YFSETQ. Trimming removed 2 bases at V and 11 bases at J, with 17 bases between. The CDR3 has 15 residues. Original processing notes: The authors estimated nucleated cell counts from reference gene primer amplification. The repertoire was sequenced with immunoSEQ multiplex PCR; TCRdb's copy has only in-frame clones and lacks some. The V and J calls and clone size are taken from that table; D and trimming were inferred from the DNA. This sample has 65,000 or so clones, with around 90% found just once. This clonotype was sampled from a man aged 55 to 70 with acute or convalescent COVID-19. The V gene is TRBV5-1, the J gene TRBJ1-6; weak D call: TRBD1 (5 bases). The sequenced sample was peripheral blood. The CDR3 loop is CASSLSGKVDTPLHF. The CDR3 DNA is TGCGCCAGCAGCTTATCAGGGAAGGTAGATACACCCCTCCACTTT.